This T cell receptor (beta chain) derives from a study of blood T cell repertoires in COVID-19. The overall study: COVID-19 samples collected from the United States, Italy and Spain covered acute and convalescent phases.

Assay used: immunoSEQ multiplex PCR; TCRdb lists only in-frame clones, some missing. This sample has more than 250,000 clones; 85% to 90% occur once, and the top ten carry just under 6.5%. The sample was peripheral blood. The receptor's source is a woman aged 50 to 60 with COVID-19, enrolled during active disease.

This CDR3 reads CASSNSHRDRRYNEQFF. In nucleotides, the CDR3 is TGTGCCAGTAGTAATTCCCACCGGGACAGGCGGTACAATGAGCAGTTCTTC. This sequence joins TRBV19 and TRBJ2-1; 8 bases line up with TRBD1. V dropped 4 bases and J dropped 4; count of bases not matched to a gene: 12. The CDR3 covers 17 residues. In germline, CDR1 is LNHDA, CDR2 SQIVND (reference sequence).